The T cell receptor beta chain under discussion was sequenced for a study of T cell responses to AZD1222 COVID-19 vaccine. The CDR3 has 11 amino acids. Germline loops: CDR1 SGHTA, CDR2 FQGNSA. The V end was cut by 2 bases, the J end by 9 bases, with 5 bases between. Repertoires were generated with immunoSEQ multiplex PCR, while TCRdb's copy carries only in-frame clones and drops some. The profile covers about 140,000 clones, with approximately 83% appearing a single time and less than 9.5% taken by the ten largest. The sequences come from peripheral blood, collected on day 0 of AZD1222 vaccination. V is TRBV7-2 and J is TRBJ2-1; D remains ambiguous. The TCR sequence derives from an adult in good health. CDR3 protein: CASSLNFEQFF. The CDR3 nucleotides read TGTGCCAGCAGCTTAAATTTTGAGCAGTTCTTC.